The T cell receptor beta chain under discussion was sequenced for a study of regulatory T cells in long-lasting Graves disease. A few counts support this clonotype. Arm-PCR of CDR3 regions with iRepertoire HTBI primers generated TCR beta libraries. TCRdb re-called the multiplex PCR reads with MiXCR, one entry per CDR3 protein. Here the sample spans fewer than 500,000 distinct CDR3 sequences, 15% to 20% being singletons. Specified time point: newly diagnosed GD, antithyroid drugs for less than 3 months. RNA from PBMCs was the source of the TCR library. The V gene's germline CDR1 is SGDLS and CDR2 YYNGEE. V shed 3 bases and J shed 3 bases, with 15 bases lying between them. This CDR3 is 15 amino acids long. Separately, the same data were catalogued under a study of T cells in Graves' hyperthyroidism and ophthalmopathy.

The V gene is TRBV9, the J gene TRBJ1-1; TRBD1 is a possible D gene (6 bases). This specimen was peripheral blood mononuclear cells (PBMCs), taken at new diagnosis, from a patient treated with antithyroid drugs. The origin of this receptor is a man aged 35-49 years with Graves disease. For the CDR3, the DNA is TGTGCCAGCAGCGCTAGAGGGGGGGCTGACACTGAAGCTTTCTTT. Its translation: CASSARGGADTEAFF.